This T cell receptor beta chain is from a study of T-cell memory formation after mild COVID-19. Trimming shortened V by 8 bases and J by 3 bases, and 13 bases separated the two germline ends. The germline V gene encodes CDR1 SGHTA and CDR2 FQGNSA. CDR3 length: 13 amino acids. TCRdb used MiXCR to reprocess the 5' RACE reads, holding one entry per CDR3 protein. Here the sample spans about 180,000 distinct CDR3 sequences, under 20% being singletons. There are many counts of this clonotype. Sample: PBMCs or a T cell subset sorted from them (not recorded which). The V and J genes are TRBV7-2 and TRBJ1-2; a weak D match, TRBD1 (6 bases). The sequence came from an adult woman who had mild COVID-19 (a few samples of this study predate the infection). Cell type and time point are not known. CDR3 sequence reads: CASSLDRDYGYTF. The CDR3 DNA follows: TGTGCCAGCTCCTTGGACAGAGACTATGGCTACACCTTC.